This T cell receptor beta chain was profiled in a study of shared clonotypes between healthy human individuals. Losses at the gene ends were 5 bases for V and 9 bases for J; bases not matched to a gene: 5. In germline, CDR1 is MNHEY, CDR2 SMNVEV (reference sequence). The CDR3 sequence is 14 residues long. Libraries were prepared by immunoSEQ multiplex PCR; TCRdb keeps only in-frame clonotypes and omits some of them. The table has about 1 million clones, approximately 68% seen once. The specimen sequenced was memory CD4+ T cells sorted from blood. The subset denotes: CD45RA-negative fraction. The chain is built from TRBV27 and TRBJ2-1; 12 bases align to TRBD2. The receptor was isolated from a man younger than 30 in good health. CDR3 sequence: CASSLAGGPPEQFF. The CDR3 region has the DNA TGTGCCAGCAGTCTAGCGGGAGGGCCCCCTGAGCAGTTCTTC.